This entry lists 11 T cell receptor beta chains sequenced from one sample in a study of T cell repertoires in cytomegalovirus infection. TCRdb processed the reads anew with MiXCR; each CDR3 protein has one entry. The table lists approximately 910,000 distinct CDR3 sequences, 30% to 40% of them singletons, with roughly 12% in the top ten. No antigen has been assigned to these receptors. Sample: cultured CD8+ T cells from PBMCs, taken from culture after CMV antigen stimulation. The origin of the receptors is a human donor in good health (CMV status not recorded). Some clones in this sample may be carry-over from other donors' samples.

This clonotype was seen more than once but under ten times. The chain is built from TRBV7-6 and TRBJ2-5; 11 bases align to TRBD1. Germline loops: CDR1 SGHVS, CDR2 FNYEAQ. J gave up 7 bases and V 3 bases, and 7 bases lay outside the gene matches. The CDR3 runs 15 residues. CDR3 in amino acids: CASSLGQGVVGTQYF. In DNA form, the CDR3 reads TGTGCCAGCAGCTTGGGACAGGGGGTCGTGGGGACCCAGTACTTC.

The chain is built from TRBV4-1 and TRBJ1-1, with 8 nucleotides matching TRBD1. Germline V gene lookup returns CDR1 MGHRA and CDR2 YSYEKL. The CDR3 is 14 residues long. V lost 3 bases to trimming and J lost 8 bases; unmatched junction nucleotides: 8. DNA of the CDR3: TGCGCCAGCAGCCAGCCGACAGGGGCTCAAGAAGCTTTCTTT. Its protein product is CASSQPTGAQEAFF.

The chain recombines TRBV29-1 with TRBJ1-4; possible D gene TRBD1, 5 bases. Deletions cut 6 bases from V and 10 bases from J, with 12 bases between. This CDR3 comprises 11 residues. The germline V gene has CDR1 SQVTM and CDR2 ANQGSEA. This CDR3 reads CSVQTGGKLFF. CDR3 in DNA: TGCAGCGTCCAGACGGGGGGAAAACTGTTTTTT.

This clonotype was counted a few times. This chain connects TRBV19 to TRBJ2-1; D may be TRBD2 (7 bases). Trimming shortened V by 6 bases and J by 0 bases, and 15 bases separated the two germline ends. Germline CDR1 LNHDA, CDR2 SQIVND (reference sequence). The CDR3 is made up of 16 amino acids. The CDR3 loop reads CASSFQGGGSYNEQFF. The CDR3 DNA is TGTGCCAGTAGCTTTCAGGGAGGGGGCTCCTACAATGAGCAGTTCTTC.

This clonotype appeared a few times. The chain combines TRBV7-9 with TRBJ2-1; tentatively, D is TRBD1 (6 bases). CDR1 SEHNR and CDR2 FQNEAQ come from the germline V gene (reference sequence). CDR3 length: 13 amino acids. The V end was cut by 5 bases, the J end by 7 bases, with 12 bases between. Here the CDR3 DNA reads TGTGCCAGCAGCGAGCAGGGGAAGAATGAGCAGTTCTTC. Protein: CASSEQGKNEQFF.

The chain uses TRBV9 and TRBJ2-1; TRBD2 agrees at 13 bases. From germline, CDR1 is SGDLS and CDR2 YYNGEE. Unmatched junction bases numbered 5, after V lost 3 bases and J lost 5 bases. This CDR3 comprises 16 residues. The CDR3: CASSDRLAGGNNEQFF. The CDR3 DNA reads TGTGCCAGCAGCGACCGACTAGCGGGGGGAAACAATGAGCAGTTCTTC.

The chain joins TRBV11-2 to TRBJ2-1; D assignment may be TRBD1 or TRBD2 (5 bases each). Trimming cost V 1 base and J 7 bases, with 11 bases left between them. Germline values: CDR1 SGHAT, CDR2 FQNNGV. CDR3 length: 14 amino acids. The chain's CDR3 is CASSLVRWGNEQFF. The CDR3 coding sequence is TGTGCCAGCAGCTTAGTCCGCTGGGGGAATGAGCAGTTCTTC.

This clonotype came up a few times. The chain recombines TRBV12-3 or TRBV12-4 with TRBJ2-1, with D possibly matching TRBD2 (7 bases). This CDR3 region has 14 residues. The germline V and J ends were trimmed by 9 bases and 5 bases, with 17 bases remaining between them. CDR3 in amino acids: CASGWGGGNNEQFF. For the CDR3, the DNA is TGTGCCAGTGGTTGGGGGGGGGGCAACAATGAGCAGTTCTTC.

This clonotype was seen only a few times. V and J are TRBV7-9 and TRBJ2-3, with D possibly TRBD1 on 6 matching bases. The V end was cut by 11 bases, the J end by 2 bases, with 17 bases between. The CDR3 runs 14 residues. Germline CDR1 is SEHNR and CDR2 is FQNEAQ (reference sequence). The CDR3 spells CAARGTRYTDTQYF. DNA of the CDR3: TGTGCCGCTAGAGGGACACGGTACACAGATACGCAGTATTTT.

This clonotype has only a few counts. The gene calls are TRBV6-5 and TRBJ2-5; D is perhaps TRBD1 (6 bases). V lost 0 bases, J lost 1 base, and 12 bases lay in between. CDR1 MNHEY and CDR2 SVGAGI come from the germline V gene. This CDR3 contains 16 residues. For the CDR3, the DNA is TGTGCCAGCAGTTACTCTGGGGGCCCACCCCAAGAGACCCAGTACTTC. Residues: CASSYSGGPPQETQYF.

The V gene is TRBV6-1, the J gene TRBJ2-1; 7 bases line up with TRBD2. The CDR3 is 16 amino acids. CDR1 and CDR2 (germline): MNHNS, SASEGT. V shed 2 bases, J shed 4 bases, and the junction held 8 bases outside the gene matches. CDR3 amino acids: CASSERQAGLYNEQFF. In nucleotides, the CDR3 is TGTGCCAGCAGTGAACGGCAAGCGGGGTTGTACAATGAGCAGTTCTTC.